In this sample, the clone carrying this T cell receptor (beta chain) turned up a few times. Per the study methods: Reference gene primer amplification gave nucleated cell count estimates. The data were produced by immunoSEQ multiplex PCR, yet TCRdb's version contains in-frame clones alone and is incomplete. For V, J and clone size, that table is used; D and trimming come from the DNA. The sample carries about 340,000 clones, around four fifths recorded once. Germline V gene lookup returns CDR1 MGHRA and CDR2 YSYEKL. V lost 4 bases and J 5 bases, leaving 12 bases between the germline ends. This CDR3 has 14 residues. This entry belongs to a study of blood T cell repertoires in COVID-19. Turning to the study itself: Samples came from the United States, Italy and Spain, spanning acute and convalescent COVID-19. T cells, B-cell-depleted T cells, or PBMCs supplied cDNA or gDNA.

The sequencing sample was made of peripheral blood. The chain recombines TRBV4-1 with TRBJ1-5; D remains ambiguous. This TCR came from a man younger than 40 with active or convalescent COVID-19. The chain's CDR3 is CASSRQTGDQPQHF. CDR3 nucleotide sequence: TGCGCCAGCAGCCGCCAAACCGGGGATCAGCCCCAGCATTTT.